These T cell receptor beta chains were read from a single sample in a study of T-cell memory formation after mild COVID-19. TCRdb analysed the 5' RACE reads with MiXCR anew, one entry per CDR3 protein. The table shows 100,000 to 120,000 distinct CDR3 sequences, with around 17% occurring only once. The sample comprised PBMCs or a T cell subset sorted from them (not recorded which). The source is a man aged 18 to 30 who had mild COVID-19 (a few samples of this study predate the infection). Cell type and time point are not known. Each CDR3 is given with its conserved first and last residue. A D gene is named only where the DNA matches it firmly. Size values are once, few and many counts, or a class for expanded clones, and some rows have none.

D	size	J	V	CDR3	DNA
TRBD1	.	TRBJ1-3	TRBV12-3/TRBV12-4	CASRGTGEGNTIYF	TGTGCCAGCAGAGGGACAGGGGAAGGAAACACCATATATTTT
.	few	TRBJ1-5	TRBV7-2	CASSSGYGQPQHF	TGTGCCAGCAGCTCCGGGTATGGACAGCCCCAGCATTTT
TRBD1	.	TRBJ2-5	TRBV4-2	CASSQRTGEPETQYF	TGTGCCAGCAGCCAACGCACAGGGGAACCGGAGACCCAGTACTTC
.	.	TRBJ2-1	TRBV5-1	CASSLASYNEQFF	TGCGCCAGCAGCTTGGCCTCCTACAATGAGCAGTTCTTC
TRBD1	.	TRBJ1-4	TRBV6-5	CASSYPPWTGRLANEKLFF	TGTGCCAGCAGTTACCCGCCTTGGACAGGGAGGTTAGCTAATGAAAAACTGTTTTTT
.	.	TRBJ2-2	TRBV11-2	CASSFGGAFTGELFF	TGTGCCAGCAGCTTTGGCGGGGCCTTCACCGGGGAGCTGTTTTTT
TRBD1	few	TRBJ2-5	TRBV25-1	CASSNPGQEGETQYF	TGTGCCAGCAGTAACCCGGGACAGGAGGGGGAGACCCAGTACTTC
.	.	TRBJ1-6	TRBV7-6	CASSLLKDSPLHF	TGTGCCAGCAGCTTGCTGAAGGATTCACCCCTCCACTTT
.	.	TRBJ2-3	TRBV7-2	CASSPRYSTDTQYF	TGTGCCAGCAGCCCCCGATATAGCACAGATACGCAGTATTTT
.	few	TRBJ2-2	TRBV5-1	CASSLTQPTNTGELFF	TGCGCCAGCAGCTTGACACAGCCCACGAACACCGGGGAGCTGTTTTTT
TRBD1	.	TRBJ1-1	TRBV7-9	CASTQGLPTGVAEAFF	TGTGCCAGCACCCAGGGGTTACCGACAGGGGTGGCTGAAGCTTTCTTT
TRBD1	few	TRBJ2-5	TRBV20-1	CSASGTGKETQYF	TGCAGTGCTAGCGGGACAGGGAAAGAGACCCAGTACTTC
.	few	TRBJ1-2	TRBV2	CASSPQYGYTF	TGTGCCAGCAGCCCACAGTATGGCTACACCTTC
TRBD2	.	TRBJ2-3	TRBV2	CASSVAGGGTDTQYF	TGTGCCAGCAGTGTAGCGGGGGGGGGCACAGATACGCAGTATTTT
.	few	TRBJ2-1	TRBV5-1	CASSFDLFMTEQFF	TGCGCCAGCAGCTTCGACCTCTTTATGACTGAGCAGTTCTTC
.	few	TRBJ1-2	TRBV14	CASSHRPNPEGYTF	TGTGCCAGCAGCCATCGGCCGAATCCAGAAGGCTACACCTTC
TRBD2	few	TRBJ2-3	TRBV29-1	CSVDTSGEVDTQYF	TGCAGCGTTGACACTAGCGGGGAGGTAGATACGCAGTATTTT
.	many	TRBJ2-1	TRBV5-1	CASSSRRNYNEQFF	TGCGCCAGCAGCTCGCGGAGGAACTACAATGAGCAGTTCTTC
.	.	TRBJ1-1	TRBV4-2	CASSQVGGHTEAFF	TGTGCCAGCAGCCAAGTAGGCGGGCACACTGAAGCTTTCTTT
.	.	TRBJ1-1	TRBV3-1	CASSPRGGSAEAFF	TGTGCCAGCAGCCCTAGAGGGGGGTCGGCTGAAGCTTTCTTT
.	.	TRBJ1-1	TRBV18	CASSPPAGMNTEAFF	TGTGCCAGCTCACCACCTGCCGGAATGAACACTGAAGCTTTCTTT
.	.	TRBJ1-5	TRBV20-1	CSARQQEDQPQHF	TGCAGTGCCAGACAACAAGAGGATCAGCCCCAGCATTTT
.	.	TRBJ2-1	TRBV7-2	CASSPGGGAWNEQFF	TGTGCCAGCAGCCCCGGAGGTGGGGCGTGGAATGAGCAGTTCTTC
.	.	TRBJ1-4	TRBV15	CATSPRGREKLFF	TGTGCCACCAGCCCCAGGGGTCGGGAAAAACTGTTTTTT
.	few	TRBJ1-1	TRBV3-1	CASSHLTEGTEAFF	TGTGCCAGCAGCCATCTGACTGAGGGCACTGAAGCTTTCTTT
.	.	TRBJ1-2	TRBV24-1	CATSARDGANYGYTF	TGTGCCACCAGTGCCCGGGACGGAGCTAACTATGGCTACACCTTC
.	few	TRBJ2-7	TRBV2	CASSLDPYEQYF	TGTGCCAGCAGTCTGGATCCCTACGAGCAGTACTTC
TRBD1	once	TRBJ1-3	TRBV12-3/TRBV12-4	CASKDRGVFTGNTIYF	TGTGCCAGCAAGGACAGGGGGGTTTTCACTGGAAACACCATATATTTT
TRBD2	few	TRBJ2-5	TRBV12-3/TRBV12-4	CASSFGSGGQETQYF	TGTGCCAGCAGTTTTGGTAGCGGGGGCCAAGAGACCCAGTACTTC
.	.	TRBJ2-2	TRBV12-3/TRBV12-4	CASSLRGELFF	TGTGCCAGCAGTTTACGCGGGGAGCTGTTTTTT
.	few	TRBJ1-3	TRBV12-3/TRBV12-4	CASSPLRNSGNTIYF	TGTGCCAGCAGCCCCCTCAGGAACTCTGGAAACACCATATATTTT
.	few	TRBJ1-1	TRBV5-1	CASSWAGGDEAFF	TGCGCCAGCAGCTGGGCCGGCGGGGACGAAGCTTTCTTT
TRBD1	few	TRBJ2-7	TRBV6-5	CASSYRKGQTYEQYF	TGTGCCAGCAGTTACCGAAAGGGACAGACCTACGAGCAGTACTTC
.	.	TRBJ2-1	TRBV4-1	CASSQDIRFAGFSDEQFF	TGCGCCAGCAGCCAAGATATTCGGTTTGCAGGGTTTAGTGATGAGCAGTTCTTC
.	.	TRBJ2-5	TRBV18	CASSLVGGARKETQYF	TGTGCCAGCTCCCTGGTGGGGGGGGCACGAAAAGAGACCCAGTACTTC
TRBD2	.	TRBJ2-2	TRBV20-1	CSASSGEYNTGELFF	TGCAGTGCTAGTAGCGGGGAGTATAACACCGGGGAGCTGTTTTTT
TRBD1	few	TRBJ2-3	TRBV6-6	CAAREQGEDTQYF	TGTGCCGCGCGAGAGCAGGGGGAAGATACGCAGTATTTT
TRBD2	.	TRBJ2-7	TRBV7-8	CASSLELAGHYEQYF	TGTGCCAGCAGCTTAGAACTAGCGGGCCACTACGAGCAGTACTTC
.	few	TRBJ1-1	TRBV7-2	CASSRQTEAFF	TGTGCCAGCAGCCGCCAAACTGAAGCTTTCTTT
.	many	TRBJ2-3	TRBV4-3	CASSQGRAGEDTQYF	TGCGCCAGCAGCCAAGGGCGGGCAGGGGAAGATACGCAGTATTTT
TRBD2	.	TRBJ2-3	TRBV7-2	CASSWRRVLAGDTDTQYF	TGTGCCAGCAGCTGGCGAAGGGTGCTAGCGGGAGACACAGATACGCAGTATTTT
.	.	TRBJ1-3	TRBV10-3	CAISVGDVSGNTIYF	TGTGCCATCAGTGTGGGGGACGTCTCTGGAAACACCATATATTTT